Presented here are 9 T cell receptor beta chains from one specimen sequenced in a study of identical twins. TCRdb analysed the 5' RACE reads with MiXCR anew, one entry per CDR3 protein. Among about 190,000 distinct CDR3 sequences, about a sixth were seen once, and the ten largest hold over 35%. The data were also submitted as part of a second study, on T cells expressing NK-cell markers.

The sample taken for sequencing was CD8+ T cells sorted from blood. Source of these receptors: a young woman in good health.

This clonotype was picked up a small number of times. The J gene is TRBJ1-1, the V gene TRBV11-2; D gene unclear. The ends were cut back, 0 bases at V and 1 base at J, with 18 bases in the middle. Germline loops: CDR1 SGHAT, CDR2 FQNNGV. This CDR3 is 18 amino acids long. The CDR3 DNA reads as TGTGCCAGCAGCTTAGATCCACGAGGGTTAGAAGAGAACACTGAAGCTTTCTTT. Protein sequence: CASSLDPRGLEENTEAFF.

Turning to this clonotype: A read error may produce the germline difference seen at one junction end. The chain links TRBV6-2 or TRBV6-3 to TRBJ2-1; D not resolved. CDR3 length: 15 amino acids. Germline loops: CDR1 MNHEY, CDR2 SVGEGT. CDR3 protein: CASTRKVASPNGQFF. DNA for the CDR3: TGTGCCAGCACCAGAAAAGTTGCGTCCCCCAATGGGCAGTTCTTC.

The chain carries TRBV29-1 and TRBJ1-2; 10 bases line up with TRBD1. Germline CDR1 SQVTM, CDR2 ANQGSEA. This CDR3 is 13 amino acids long. The junction had 10 bases not matched to a gene; V was cut back by 7 bases and J by 8 bases. The CDR3 bases are TGCAGCGGTACCGGGACAGGGGTAGAAGGCTACACCTTC. It translates to CSGTGTGVEGYTF.

The genes are TRBV7-8 and TRBJ2-1, with 8 bases aligning to TRBD2. Per germline, CDR1 SGHVS and CDR2 FQNEAQ. V gave up 5 bases and J gave up 4 bases; unmatched junction bases: 10. The CDR3 runs 16 residues. The CDR3 coding sequence is TGTGCCAGCAGCCCAAGGACTAGCCGACTTTACAATGAGCAGTTCTTC. Translating gives CASSPRTSRLYNEQFF. Supplemented by reference TRBV7-8 and TRBJ2-1, the full variable domain reads GAGVSQSPRYKVAKRGQDVALRCDPISGHVSLFWYQQALGQGPEFLTYFQNEAQLDKSGLPSDRFFAERPEGSVSTLKIQRTQQEDSAVYLCASSPRTSRLYNEQFFGPGTRLTVL.

The sample holds a few counts of this clonotype. V gene TRBV12-3 or TRBV12-4 combines with J gene TRBJ2-3; no reliable D call. V shed 4 bases and J shed 4 bases, with 15 bases lying between them. The CDR3 consists of 15 residues. The CDR3 DNA is TGTGCCAGCAGTTCCCCCTGGGGAAATTCAGATACGCAGTATTTT. Translation: CASSSPWGNSDTQYF.

There are a few counts of this clonotype. This chain joins TRBV7-9 and TRBJ2-1, with TRBD2 matching 7 bases. V lost 4 bases to trimming and J lost 15 bases; unmatched junction nucleotides: 12. Germline V gives CDR1 SEHNR, CDR2 FQNEAQ (reference sequence). The CDR3 covers 13 residues. The CDR3 sequence: CASSSSSLAEGFF. The CDR3 DNA reads TGTGCCAGCAGCTCCTCCTCCCTAGCGGAGGGGTTCTTC.

Only a few counts were recorded for this clonotype. The CDR3 region is CSAADFRETSYEQYF. CDR3 nucleotide sequence: TGCAGTGCCGCGGATTTCCGGGAGACCTCCTACGAGCAGTACTTC. The chain recombines TRBV20-1 with TRBJ2-7, with D maybe TRBD2 (6 bases). The V gene lost 6 bases and the J gene lost 0 bases, with 18 bases spanning the gap. The germline V gene encodes CDR1 DFQATT and CDR2 SNEGSKA (reference sequence). The CDR3 spans 15 residues.

This rearrangement joins TRBV6-1 to TRBJ2-1; D may be TRBD2 (5 bases). V was cut by 9 bases and J by 0 bases, with 15 bases left in between. CDR3 length: 15 amino acids. Germline V lookup: CDR1 MNHNS, CDR2 SASEGT. The DNA of the CDR3 is TGTGCCAGTAATGAGCGGCCCAGCTCCTACAATGAGCAGTTCTTC. Translated, it gives CASNERPSSYNEQFF.

This chain links TRBV20-1 with TRBJ1-3; D unresolved. The CDR3 has 13 residues. Germline V gene sequence: CDR1 DFQATT, CDR2 SNEGSKA (reference sequence). Deletions cut 1 base from V and 3 bases from J, with 7 bases between. CDR3 nucleotide sequence: TGCAGTGCTAGAGGGGGAGGTGGAAACACCATATATTTT. Protein: CSARGGGGNTIYF.